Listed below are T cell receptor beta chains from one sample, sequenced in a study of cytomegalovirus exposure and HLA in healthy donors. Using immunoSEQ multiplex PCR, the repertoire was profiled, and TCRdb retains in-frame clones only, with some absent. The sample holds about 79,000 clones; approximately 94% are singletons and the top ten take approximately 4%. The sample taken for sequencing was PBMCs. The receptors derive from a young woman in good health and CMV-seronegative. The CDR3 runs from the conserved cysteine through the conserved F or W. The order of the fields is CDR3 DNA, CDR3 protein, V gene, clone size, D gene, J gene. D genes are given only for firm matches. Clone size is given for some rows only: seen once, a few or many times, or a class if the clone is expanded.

TGTGCCAGCAGCGCAGACAGGTTGAGCAATCAGCCCCAGCATTTT CASSADRLSNQPQHF TRBV7-2 . . TRBJ1-5
TGTGCCAGCAGCTCGGGGACAGTCAATAATTCACCCCTCCACTTT CASSSGTVNNSPLHF TRBV5-6 . TRBD1 TRBJ1-6
TGTGCCAGCAGCAGCCGACAGGGGAACACTGAAGCTTTCTTT CASSSRQGNTEAFF TRBV21-1 . . TRBJ1-1
TGTGCCTCTTGGACTAGTCTTAAGGGTGAGACCCAGTACTTC CASWTSLKGETQYF TRBV30 . TRBD2 TRBJ2-5
TGTGCCTGGACAGAGGGGGCCTCAGATACGCAGTATTTT CAWTEGASDTQYF TRBV30 . TRBD1 TRBJ2-3
TGCGCCAGCAGCCAAAACCCGGGATTCCCTCTCGATGGCTACACCTTC CASSQNPGFPLDGYTF TRBV4-3 . . TRBJ1-2
TGTGCCAGCAGTTTAGTAGCGAGAGCAGCCAACTATGGCTACACCTTC CASSLVARAANYGYTF TRBV6-5 . . TRBJ1-2
TGTGCCAGCAGCTTAGGGGGTCGGGGGGAGACCCAGTACTTC CASSLGGRGETQYF TRBV7-2 . . TRBJ2-5
TGTGCCAGCAGCGCGGGACAGGGAGTTGGCTACACCTTC CASSAGQGVGYTF TRBV9 . TRBD1 TRBJ1-2
TGTGCCAGCAGTTACTCGAGTACAGGAAAGGATTCACCCCTCCACTTT CASSYSSTGKDSPLHF TRBV6-5 . . TRBJ1-6
TGTGCCAGCAGCTTAATAGGGGCTAGCGGGGTCCAAGAGACCCAGTACTTC CASSLIGASGVQETQYF TRBV7-8 . TRBD2 TRBJ2-5
TGTGCCACCGGGACTGCGGGAGTTTGGGATGAGCAGTTCTTC CATGTAGVWDEQFF TRBV15 . TRBD2 TRBJ2-1
TGTGCCAGCAGTGACTCCACAGGGGGCTATGGCTACACCTTC CASSDSTGGYGYTF TRBV6-4 medium-sized TRBD1 TRBJ1-2
TGTGCCACCCTCTCACCTGGCCGCTCTGGAAACACCATATATTTT CATLSPGRSGNTIYF TRBV6-5 . . TRBJ1-3
TGTGCCAGCAGCTTAACCCGCCAACTAGGCCGAGAGACCCAGTACTTC CASSLTRQLGRETQYF TRBV7-9 . . TRBJ2-5
TGTGCCAGCAGTCCCGGACAGGACAGGGTGAATGGCTACACCTTC CASSPGQDRVNGYTF TRBV6-4 . TRBD1 TRBJ1-2
TGTGCCAGCAGTAATACGGGACAGGCCTCCTACGAGCAGTACTTC CASSNTGQASYEQYF TRBV6-5 . TRBD1 TRBJ2-7
TGTGCCAGCAGTGACAGGACCCCTACCACAGATACGCAGTATTTT CASSDRTPTTDTQYF TRBV27 . . TRBJ2-3
TGTGCCAGCAGCTTAGCAGGAGCCCAAGAGACCCAGTACTTC CASSLAGAQETQYF TRBV7-9 . . TRBJ2-5
TGTGCCATCAAAGGGGGTGGCGGGGAGCTGTTTTTT CAIKGGGGELFF TRBV10-3 . . TRBJ2-2
TGTGCCAGCTCACCGACAGGGACAGCAAGGCTAAGCACAGATACGCAGTATTTT CASSPTGTARLSTDTQYF TRBV18 . TRBD1 TRBJ2-3
TGTGCCAGCAGACGAACAGAGTTCCAAGAGACCCAGTACTTC CASRRTEFQETQYF TRBV6-1 . . TRBJ2-5
TGTGCCAGCAGCTTACTAGCGGGGGGTCGTGAGCAGTACTTC CASSLLAGGREQYF TRBV11-2 . TRBD2 TRBJ2-7
TGCGCCAGCAGCCAGATGGGCCAGGGCGGCAATCAGCCCCAGCATTTT CASSQMGQGGNQPQHF TRBV4-1 . . TRBJ1-5
TGTGCCAGCAGTGAACAGCTCTTGTGGGGCTACACCTTC CASSEQLLWGYTF TRBV6-5 few . TRBJ1-2
TGCGCCAGCAGCTTGGGTGGGTCAGGACAACGTTTTTATGGCTACACCTTC CASSLGGSGQRFYGYTF TRBV5-1 . . TRBJ1-2
TGCGCCAGCAGCCTTGAGCTGAAGTACGAGCAGTACTTC CASSLELKYEQYF TRBV4-1 . . TRBJ2-7
TGTGCCAGTAGTACTGACCTGGGCCTGAACACTGAAGCTTTCTTT CASSTDLGLNTEAFF TRBV19 . . TRBJ1-1
TGTGCCAGCAGCGACCGGGACAGCAACACTGAAGCTTTCTTT CASSDRDSNTEAFF TRBV7-9 . TRBD1 TRBJ1-1
TGTGCCACCCTCCCGGGACTCAACTATGGCTACACCTTC CATLPGLNYGYTF TRBV6-1 . . TRBJ1-2
TGTGCCAGTAGTATAGTAGGGGGTGGGGCCAACGTCCTGACTTTC CASSIVGGGANVLTF TRBV19 . . TRBJ2-6
TGTGCCAGCTCACCCAAGACTAGCGGGAGTCTGTACAATGAGCAGTTCTTC CASSPKTSGSLYNEQFF TRBV18 . TRBD2 TRBJ2-1
TGTGCCAGCAGCTCAACAGGGGCAAACACCGGGGAGCTGTTTTTT CASSSTGANTGELFF TRBV7-9 . TRBD1 TRBJ2-2
TGTGCCAGCAGCGTAGAGGTAGCGTCGAATAATGAGCAGTTCTTC CASSVEVASNNEQFF TRBV9 . . TRBJ2-1
TGTGCCACCTTGGACAGAAACTACGAGCAGTACTTC CATLDRNYEQYF TRBV27 . . TRBJ2-7
TGTGCCAGCAGTGAAGGGACAGGGAAGGCCGGGGAGCTGTTTTTT CASSEGTGKAGELFF TRBV6-1 . TRBD1 TRBJ2-2
TGCGCCAGCAGCTTAGGGGGCTTGGGGGAAAAACTGTTTTTT CASSLGGLGEKLFF TRBV5-1 . TRBD1 TRBJ1-4
TGCGCCAGCAGCCAAGTTGTGTGGCTAGCGGGAGTCGAGCAGTACTTC CASSQVVWLAGVEQYF TRBV4-1 once TRBD2 TRBJ2-7
TGTGCCAGCAGCTTGCGAGGGGGCGCTTTCTACGAGCAGTACTTC CASSLRGGAFYEQYF TRBV7-2 . TRBD1 TRBJ2-7
TGTGCCAGCAGTCCTACTTTGGGCAGGGCCTACGAGCAGTACTTC CASSPTLGRAYEQYF TRBV25-1 . . TRBJ2-7
TGTGCCAGCAGGCACCTAGCGGGGAACATTCAGTACTTC CASRHLAGNIQYF TRBV11-2 . TRBD2 TRBJ2-4
TGCGCCAGCAGCTTGGGGACAGGGGGCTCCTACGAGCAGTACTTC CASSLGTGGSYEQYF TRBV5-1 . TRBD1 TRBJ2-7